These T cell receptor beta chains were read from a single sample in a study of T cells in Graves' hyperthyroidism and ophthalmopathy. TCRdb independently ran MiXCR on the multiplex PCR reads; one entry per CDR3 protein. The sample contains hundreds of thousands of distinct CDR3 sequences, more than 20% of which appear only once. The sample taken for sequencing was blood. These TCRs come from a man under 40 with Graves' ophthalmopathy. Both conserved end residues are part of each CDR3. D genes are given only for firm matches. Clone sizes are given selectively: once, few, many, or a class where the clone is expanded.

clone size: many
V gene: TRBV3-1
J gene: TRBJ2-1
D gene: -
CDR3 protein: CASSQSPSGSYNEQFF
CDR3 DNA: TGTGCCAGCAGCCAATCCCCGAGCGGGTCCTACAATGAGCAGTTCTTC

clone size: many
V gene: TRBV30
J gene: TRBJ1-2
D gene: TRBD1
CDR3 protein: CASSTGNYGYTF
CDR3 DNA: TGTGCCTCGTCGACAGGGAACTATGGCTACACCTTC

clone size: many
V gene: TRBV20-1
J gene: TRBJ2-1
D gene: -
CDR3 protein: CSARDRGQSSYNEQFF
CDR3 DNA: TGCAGTGCTAGAGATCGGGGACAAAGCTCCTACAATGAGCAGTTCTTC

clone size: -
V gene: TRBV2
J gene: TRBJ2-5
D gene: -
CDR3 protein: CASKVLETQYF
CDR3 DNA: TGTGCCAGCAAGGTACTGGAGACCCAGTACTTC

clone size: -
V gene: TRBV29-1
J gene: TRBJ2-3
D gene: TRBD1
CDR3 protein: CSVGQGADTQYF
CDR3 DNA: TGCAGCGTCGGCCAGGGGGCAGATACGCAGTATTTT

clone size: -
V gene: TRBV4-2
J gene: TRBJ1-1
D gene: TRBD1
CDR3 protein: CASSQVPGQGSNTEAFF
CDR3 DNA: TGTGCCAGCAGCCAGGTCCCGGGACAGGGTTCCAACACTGAAGCTTTCTTT

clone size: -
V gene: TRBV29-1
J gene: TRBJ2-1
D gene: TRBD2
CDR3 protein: CRNRLAGAPSYNEQFF
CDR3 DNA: TGCAGGAACAGACTAGCGGGGGCACCTTCCTACAATGAGCAGTTCTTC

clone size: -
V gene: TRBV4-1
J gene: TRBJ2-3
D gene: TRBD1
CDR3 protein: CASSHPGQGTDTQYF
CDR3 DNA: TGCGCCAGCAGCCATCCGGGACAGGGTACAGATACGCAGTATTTT

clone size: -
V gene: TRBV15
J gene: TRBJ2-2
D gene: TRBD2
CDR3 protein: CATSTGGPSNTGELFF
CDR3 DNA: TGTGCCACCAGCACGGGGGGGCCCTCGAACACCGGGGAGCTGTTTTTT

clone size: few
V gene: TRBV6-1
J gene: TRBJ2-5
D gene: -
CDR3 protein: CASSDGPQETQYF
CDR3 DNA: TGTGCCAGCAGCGACGGGCCCCAAGAGACCCAGTACTTC

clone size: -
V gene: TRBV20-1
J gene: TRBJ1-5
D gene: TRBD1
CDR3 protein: CSAMTGANQPQHF
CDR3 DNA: TGCAGTGCAATGACAGGGGCGAATCAGCCCCAGCATTTT

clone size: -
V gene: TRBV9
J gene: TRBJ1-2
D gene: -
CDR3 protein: CASSVVDRYGYTF
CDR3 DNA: TGTGCCAGCAGCGTGGTCGACAGATATGGCTACACCTTC

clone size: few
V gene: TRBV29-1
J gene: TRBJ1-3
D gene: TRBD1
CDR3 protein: CSVEEWRDSGNTIYF
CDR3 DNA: TGCAGCGTTGAGGAGTGGAGGGACAGTGGAAACACCATATATTTT

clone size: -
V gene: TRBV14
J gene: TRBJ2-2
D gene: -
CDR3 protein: CASSHLTGELFF
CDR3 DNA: TGTGCCAGCAGCCACCTCACCGGGGAGCTGTTTTTT

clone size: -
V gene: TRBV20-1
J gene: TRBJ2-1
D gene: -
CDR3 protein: CSATDREGPYNEQFF
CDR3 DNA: TGCAGTGCTACAGACAGGGAGGGACCCTACAATGAGCAGTTCTTC

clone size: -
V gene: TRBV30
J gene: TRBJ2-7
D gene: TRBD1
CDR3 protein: CAWSPTGDYYEQYF
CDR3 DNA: TGTGCCTGGAGTCCGACAGGGGATTACTACGAGCAGTACTTC

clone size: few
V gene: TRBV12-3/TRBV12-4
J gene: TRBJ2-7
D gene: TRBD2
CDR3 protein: CASSNPSSSGSYEQYF
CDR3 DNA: TGTGCCAGCAGCAACCCTTCGTCTAGCGGCTCCTACGAGCAGTACTTC